The 18 T cell receptor beta chains listed next were all sequenced from one sample in a study of blood T cell repertoires in COVID-19. This table comes from immunoSEQ multiplex PCR, and its TCRdb copy is limited to in-frame clones, with some not included. The sample lists tens of thousands of clones; less than 95% were seen once. Sequencing input: peripheral blood. The receptors here all came from a human donor in a cohort sampled during active COVID-19.

V gene TRBV28 combines with J gene TRBJ2-7; 12 bases fit TRBD1. Germline V gene data show CDR1 as MDHEN and CDR2 as SYDVKM. Germline trimming cut 4 bases from V and 7 bases from J; bases unmatched to any gene: 8. The CDR3 sequence is 15 residues long. The CDR3 sequence: CASSSTGTGGREQYF. The CDR3 nucleotides are TGTGCCAGCAGTTCAACCGGGACAGGGGGCAGGGAGCAGTACTTC.

The rearrangement links TRBV19 to TRBJ1-5, with D possibly being TRBD1 (5 bases). Germline V lookup: CDR1 LNHDA, CDR2 SQIVND (reference sequence). The V and J ends lost 6 bases and 10 bases respectively, with 22 bases between them. This CDR3 is 15 amino acids long. In DNA, the CDR3 is TGTGCCAGTAGCACACGGACAACCGGTCTGGGACCCCAGCATTTT. It codes for CASSTRTTGLGPQHF.

The chain combines TRBV7-9 with TRBJ1-1; 7 nucleotides agree with TRBD1. CDR3 length: 13 amino acids. The germline V gene encodes CDR1 SEHNR and CDR2 FQNEAQ (reference sequence). V shed 5 bases, J shed 4 bases, and the junction held 4 bases outside the gene matches. The chain's CDR3 is CASSQNRGTEAFF. Here the CDR3 DNA reads TGTGCCAGCAGCCAAAACAGGGGCACTGAAGCTTTCTTT.

The chain uses TRBV18 and TRBJ2-1; a possible D gene is TRBD2 (6 bases). Trimming pared 6 bases from V and 7 bases from J, leaving 10 bases between. The CDR3 sequence is 12 residues long. The germline CDR1 and CDR2 sequences are KGHSH and LQKENI. The CDR3 sequence is CASSTRGNEQFF. CDR3 DNA sequence: TGTGCCAGCTCGACCCGGGGGAATGAGCAGTTCTTC. The variable domain in full, with the rest retrieved from reference TRBV18 and TRBJ2-1, is NAGVMQNPRHLVRRRGQEARLRCSPMKGHSHVYWYRQLPEEGLKFMVYLQKENIIDESGMPKERFSAEFPKEGPSILRIQQVVRGDSAAYFCASSTRGNEQFFGPGTRLTVL.

The CDR3 coding sequence is TGTGCCAGCAGCTTAGGGGCCGTTACAGGGCGCTACGAGCAGTACTTC. This translates into CASSLGAVTGRYEQYF. J is TRBJ2-7 and V is TRBV7-8, with D possibly matching TRBD1 (6 bases). Germline-derived CDR1 and CDR2 are SGHVS and FQNEAQ. The CDR3 extends over 16 amino acids. Deletions cut 1 base from V and 3 bases from J, with 16 bases between.

The chain employs TRBV5-1 and TRBJ2-2; perhaps TRBD2 as D (5 bases). Germline V gives CDR1 SGHRS, CDR2 YFSETQ. This CDR3 is 15 amino acids long. V lost 1 base to trimming and J lost 4 bases, with 11 bases between them. The CDR3 DNA reads as TGCGCCAGCAGCTTGTTATCGAGGGCCACCGGGGAGCTGTTTTTT. This sequence encodes CASSLLSRATGELFF. Drawing the rest from reference TRBV5-1 and TRBJ2-2, the complete variable domain is KAGVTQTPRYLIKTRGQQVTLSCSPISGHRSVSWYQQTPGQGLQFLFEYFSETQRNKGNFPGRFSGRQFSNSRSEMNVSTLELGDSALYLCASSLLSRATGELFFGEGSRLTVL.

The chain employs TRBV5-3 and TRBJ2-7; 10 bases line up with TRBD2. TRBV5-3 carries the ORF label, with uncertain function. The CDR3 consists of 18 residues. With V trimmed by 5 bases and J by 3 bases, 17 bases remained unmatched. The CDR3 is CARRNPSGRALSGYEQYF. The CDR3 coding sequence is TGTGCCAGAAGGAATCCCAGCGGGAGGGCCCTATCCGGCTACGAGCAGTACTTC.

This chain connects TRBV4-1 to TRBJ2-7, with 8 bases that match TRBD2. This CDR3 contains 15 residues. V was clipped by 1 base and J by 7 bases; unmatched bases: 9. CDR1 and CDR2 (germline): MGHRA, YSYEKL. CDR3 in DNA: TGCGCCAGCAGCCAAGGCCCCGGGAGGGCGTGGGAGCAGTACTTC. Protein sequence: CASSQGPGRAWEQYF.

This clone occurred a few times. The chain employs TRBV27 and TRBJ2-7; D is unresolved. The CDR3 totals 15 residues. The V end was cut by 6 bases, the J end by 6 bases, with 21 bases between. The germline V gene has CDR1 MNHEY and CDR2 SMNVEV (reference sequence). Here the CDR3 DNA reads TGTGCCAGCAGACCTCAAGGCTCCTCCGACTCCGAGCAGTACTTC. As protein: CASRPQGSSDSEQYF.

The chain recombines TRBV5-4 with TRBJ2-3; tentatively, D is TRBD1 (5 bases). Trimming removed 6 bases from V and 6 bases from J, with 14 bases in between. This CDR3 is 13 amino acids long. CDR1 and CDR2 (germline): SGHNT, YYREEE (reference sequence). CDR3 bases: TGTGCCAGCACCGCCCAGGGAATTGATACGCAGTATTTT. Translating gives CASTAQGIDTQYF.

This chain joins TRBV20-1 and TRBJ2-7, with 12 bases aligning to TRBD2. Germline V gene data show CDR1 as DFQATT and CDR2 as SNEGSKA (reference sequence). Trimming took 3 bases from V and 1 from J; bases not matched to a gene: 7. The CDR3 covers 16 residues. The CDR3 nucleotides read TGCAGTGCTAGTGCGGGACTAGCGGGCCTATCCTACGAGCAGTACTTC. Amino acid sequence: CSASAGLAGLSYEQYF.

This clone was counted only a few times. The J gene is TRBJ1-5, the V gene TRBV7-8; 8 bases are a match to TRBD1. Unmatched junction bases numbered 6, after V lost 4 bases and J lost 4 bases. Looked up from germline, CDR1 is SGHVS and CDR2 is FQNEAQ. The CDR3 length is 15 residues. The CDR3 sequence: CASSYRDRTNQPQHF. The CDR3 DNA follows: TGTGCCAGCAGCTACAGGGACAGGACAAATCAGCCCCAGCATTTT.

The chain uses TRBV7-8 and TRBJ2-5; TRBD2 matches at 9 bases. CDR3 length equals 17 residues. Germline-derived CDR1 and CDR2 are SGHVS and FQNEAQ. Losses at the gene ends were 1 base for V and 2 bases for J; bases not matched to a gene: 8. The CDR3 sequence: CASSLDILAGLQETQYF. The CDR3 nucleotides read TGTGCCAGCAGCTTAGACATCCTAGCGGGGTTACAAGAGACCCAGTACTTC.

This chain uses TRBV19 with TRBJ1-6; perhaps TRBD1 as D (6 bases). This CDR3 has 15 amino acids. Trimming stripped 3 bases from V and 10 bases from J, with 16 bases between. CDR1 is LNHDA and CDR2 is SQIVND in the germline V gene (reference sequence). The CDR3 bases are TGTGCCAGTAGTATTGCGGGGGCTTTGGGGTCACCCCTCCACTTT. This codes for CASSIAGALGSPLHF.

The chain links TRBV27 to TRBJ2-7, with TRBD1 identical over 7 bases. The V segment lost 5 bases and the J segment 0 bases; nucleotides outside the gene matches: 7. In germline, CDR1 is MNHEY, CDR2 SMNVEV (reference sequence). This CDR3 is built from 15 residues. The CDR3 loop is CASSLKDRSSYEQYF. As DNA, the CDR3 is TGTGCCAGCAGTCTAAAGGACAGGAGCTCCTACGAGCAGTACTTC.

The J gene is TRBJ1-1, the V gene TRBV7-8; a weak D match, TRBD1 (5 bases). Germline V CDR1 and CDR2: SGHVS, FQNEAQ. Between the trimmed V and J ends, which lost 5 bases and 0 bases, there was a span of 16 bases. This CDR3 is 16 amino acids long. CDR3 in DNA: TGTGCCAGCAGCCCCGACAGTACTCTAATGAACACTGAAGCTTTCTTT. This gives the protein CASSPDSTLMNTEAFF.

CDR3 nucleotide sequence: TGTGCCAGCAGCTTAGCTCCCGAAAGAGGGACCCAGTACTTC. Translation: CASSLAPERGTQYF. V and J are TRBV7-8 and TRBJ2-5, with unresolved D. The CDR3 is 14 amino acids. V dropped 0 bases and J dropped 7 bases, with 12 bases sitting between them. Germline assignment: CDR1 SGHVS and CDR2 FQNEAQ.

V usage is TRBV4-3 and J usage is TRBJ2-2, with 8 bases that match TRBD2. Germline CDR1 and CDR2: LGHNA and YSLEER. This CDR3 contains 17 residues. J gave up 2 bases and V 0 bases, and 5 bases lay outside the gene matches. CDR3 in DNA: TGCGCCAGCAGCCAAGATATCGGGGGGGACAACACCGGGGAGCTGTTTTTT. Encoded protein: CASSQDIGGDNTGELFF.